This T cell receptor (beta chain) stems from a study of blood T cell repertoires in COVID-19. As for the study in general: Some COVID-19 samples were acute and others convalescent; all came from the United States, Italy and Spain. PBMCs, B-cell-depleted T cells, or T cells provided the cDNA or gDNA that made up the material.

Per germline, CDR1 SGDLS and CDR2 YYNGEE. Trimming left V 5 bases short and J 2 bases short, with 10 bases between. The CDR3 length is 14 residues. Measured with immunoSEQ multiplex PCR; TCRdb has only the in-frame clones, and not every one. The table shows about 50,000 clones, with 90% occurring only once. This clone was picked up one time. The genes are TRBV9 and TRBJ2-2; D perhaps matches TRBD2 (6 bases). Sequencing was performed on peripheral blood. The TCR comes from a woman of 80 years or more with acute or convalescent COVID-19. The CDR3 here is CASSEGTNTGELFF. CDR3 DNA: TGTGCCAGCAGTGAGGGGACTAACACCGGGGAGCTGTTTTTT.